Listed below are T cell receptor beta chains from one sample, sequenced in a study of Graves' ophthalmopathy and Graves' hyperthyroidism. TCRdb reprocessed the multiplex PCR reads with MiXCR, giving one entry per CDR3 protein. The table records 560,000 or so distinct CDR3 sequences, 35% to 40% of them present only once. Sequencing was carried out using peripheral blood or thyroid tissue (not recorded which). These receptors were obtained from an adult man with Graves' hyperthyroidism. The CDR3 runs from the conserved cysteine through the conserved F or W. The D gene is left open where the match is weak. The size entry is marked missing in some rows and otherwise reads once, few, many or a size class.

j_gene | d_gene | abundance | v_gene | CDR3nt | CDR3aa
TRBJ2-7 | - | many | TRBV5-1 | TGTGCCAGCAGTTTCAGCGGTAGCTCCTACGAGCAGTACTTC | CASSFSGSSYEQYF
TRBJ1-4 | - | many | TRBV9 | TGTGCCAGCAGCGTAGGCGGGGGAGCTAATGAAAAACTGTTTTTT | CASSVGGGANEKLFF
TRBJ2-2 | - | - | TRBV12-3/TRBV12-4 | TGTGCCAGCAGTTTTGGGGGGCCGAGCACCGGGGAGCTGTTTTTT | CASSFGGPSTGELFF
TRBJ1-5 | - | - | TRBV20-1 | TGCAGTGCTAGATTAATCGCAGGGTGGGGTGGTCAGACCAAGCATTTT | CSARLIAGWGGQTKHF
TRBJ1-4 | - | - | TRBV7-8 | TGTGCCAGTAGTATTGAGTCAACTAATGAAAAACTGTTTTTT | CASSIESTNEKLFF
TRBJ2-7 | - | - | TRBV5-6 | TGTGCCAGCAGCTTGCCAGGGAGGCACGGAGACAACGAGCAGTACTTC | CASSLPGRHGDNEQYF
TRBJ2-5 | - | - | TRBV5-6 | TGTGCCAGCAGCTCCGCACTCAGGGACACCCAAGAGACCCAGTACTTC | CASSSALRDTQETQYF
TRBJ2-2 | - | few | TRBV5-4 | TGTGCCAGCAGCTTAGCGTCGGCAGGGGAGCTGTTTTTT | CASSLASAGELFF
TRBJ2-2 | - | - | TRBV7-9 | TGTGCCAGCAGCTTGCAGGACACCGGGGAGCTGTTTTTT | CASSLQDTGELFF
TRBJ1-2 | TRBD1 | few | TRBV7-9 | TGTGCCAGCAGAAGTGGACTGGGACAGCATGGCTACACCTTC | CASRSGLGQHGYTF
TRBJ2-5 | - | many | TRBV6-5 | TGTGCCAGCAGTTACGATGGGCACGAGACCCAGTACTTC | CASSYDGHETQYF
TRBJ2-7 | - | many | TRBV19 | TGTGCCAGTAGTCGCAGGGAAGCCTACGAGCAGTACTTC | CASSRREAYEQYF
TRBJ1-3 | - | - | TRBV12-5 | TGTGCTAGAGATCTCTCTGGAAACACCATATATTTT | CARDLSGNTIYF
TRBJ2-1 | - | - | TRBV7-9 | TGTGCCAGCAGCTTAGCTTCACTTGGGACCAATGAGCAGTTCTTC | CASSLASLGTNEQFF
TRBJ1-3 | - | few | TRBV28 | TGTGCCAGCTCCAGGTTCTCTGGAAACACCATATATTTT | CASSRFSGNTIYF
TRBJ1-6 | TRBD1 | - | TRBV20-1 | TGCAGTGCTGGGGGGGACAGCATCCACTTT | CSAGGDSIHF
TRBJ2-5 | TRBD2 | few | TRBV20-1 | TGCAGTGCAAACTCGGCTAGCGGGAGATTTGAGGAGACCCAGTACTTC | CSANSASGRFEETQYF
TRBJ2-2 | - | many | TRBV7-9 | TGTGCCAGCAGCTCTCGGGACACGCCAAACACCGGGGAGCTGTTTTTT | CASSSRDTPNTGELFF
TRBJ1-1 | - | - | TRBV5-1 | TGCGCCAGCAGCTTGACGTCAGGGAACACTGAAGCTTTCTTT | CASSLTSGNTEAFF
TRBJ2-6 | TRBD1 | - | TRBV3-1 | TGTGCCAGCAGCCGAACTACAGGGGCCACTGGGGCCAACGTCCTGACTTTC | CASSRTTGATGANVLTF
TRBJ1-6 | - | - | TRBV7-9 | TGTGCCAGCAACTTAGCGGGGCCCCCAAGCTCCTATAATTCACCCCTCCACTTT | CASNLAGPPSSYNSPLHF
TRBJ2-7 | - | - | TRBV7-2 | TGTGCCGGCAGCCTTGGCCAGGAGGCCTACGAGCAGTACTTC | CAGSLGQEAYEQYF
TRBJ2-5 | TRBD2 | - | TRBV7-9 | TGTGCCAGCAGCTTAGCTGGGCTAGCGGGCCAAGAGACCCAGTACTTC | CASSLAGLAGQETQYF
TRBJ2-1 | TRBD2 | - | TRBV7-2 | TGTGCCAGCAGCTTTTTCGGGGGACTAGCGATCAATGAGCAGTTCTTC | CASSFFGGLAINEQFF
TRBJ2-7 | - | many | TRBV9 | TGTGCCAGCAGCGTGGTAGGGTCGGGAGTCCCCCACGAGCAGTACTTC | CASSVVGSGVPHEQYF
TRBJ1-4 | - | - | TRBV7-9 | TGTGCCAGCAGCCCCGGGGTTAGGGGCTTTAATGAAAAACTGTTTTTT | CASSPGVRGFNEKLFF
TRBJ1-5 | - | few | TRBV12-3/TRBV12-4 | TGTGCCAGCAGTGCGAGAGGGTTGGGTAATCAGCCCCAGCATTTT | CASSARGLGNQPQHF
TRBJ1-4 | - | many | TRBV5-1 | TGCGCCAGCAGCGGAACCGGGATATCAACGGAAAAACTGTTTTTT | CASSGTGISTEKLFF
TRBJ2-5 | TRBD2 | - | TRBV29-1 | TGCAGCGTTGATGAAGGGACTAGCGGGGGCGAGACCCAGTACTTC | CSVDEGTSGGETQYF
TRBJ2-7 | - | few | TRBV10-1 | TGCGCCAGCAGTGATCACGGAGGGGCCGAGCAGTACTTC | CASSDHGGAEQYF
TRBJ2-7 | TRBD1 | - | TRBV20-1 | TGCAGTGCTCAGGGGGACAACGAGCAGTACTTC | CSAQGDNEQYF
TRBJ1-1 | - | many | TRBV15 | TGTGCCACCAGCAGAGTTGTCGGGACAAGTAACACTGAAGCTTTCTTT | CATSRVVGTSNTEAFF
TRBJ1-5 | TRBD1 | - | TRBV19 | TGTGCCACCGGTCGGATGACAGGGTCGAATCAGCCCCAGCATTTT | CATGRMTGSNQPQHF
TRBJ2-1 | - | few | TRBV10-3 | TGTGCCATCAGTGAGCCCACTACCCCTTCCTACAATGAGCAGTTCTTC | CAISEPTTPSYNEQFF
TRBJ2-7 | - | - | TRBV10-3 | TGTGCCATCAGTGGGACAGCCGCCTACGAGCAGTACTTC | CAISGTAAYEQYF
TRBJ2-2 | TRBD2 | - | TRBV10-3 | TGTGCCAGCAGTCACCGGACTAGCGGGGGGGTGGCCGGGGAGCTGTTTTTT | CASSHRTSGGVAGELFF
TRBJ1-1 | TRBD1 | many | TRBV7-9 | TGTGCCAGCAGTCGTGACAGGGCCGCTTTCTTT | CASSRDRAAFF
TRBJ2-7 | TRBD2 | few | TRBV20-1 | TGCAGTGCTAGAGATCTAGCGGGAGACACCTACGAGCAGTACTTC | CSARDLAGDTYEQYF
TRBJ2-6 | - | few | TRBV12-3/TRBV12-4 | TGTGCCAGCAGTTACTCGAAATGGGGACGAACTGGGGCCAACGTCCTGACTTTC | CASSYSKWGRTGANVLTF
TRBJ2-3 | - | few | TRBV6-1 | TGTGCCACCAGGGGAATTGCAGATACGCAGTATTTT | CATRGIADTQYF
TRBJ1-1 | TRBD1 | many | TRBV24-1 | TGTGCCACCAGTGATGGCCGGACAGGGACGAACACTGAAGCTTTCTTT | CATSDGRTGTNTEAFF
TRBJ1-2 | - | - | TRBV6-5 | TGTGCCAGCAGCAACGGGGGATTTGATGGCTACACCTTC | CASSNGGFDGYTF
TRBJ1-5 | - | - | TRBV28 | TGTGCCAGCAGTTTAAGCCAGCCGGACAATCAGCCCCAGCATTTT | CASSLSQPDNQPQHF
TRBJ2-7 | TRBD2 | many | TRBV5-1 | TGCGCCAGCAGCCCAGGACTAGCGGGAGAAGAGCAGTACTTC | CASSPGLAGEEQYF
TRBJ2-5 | - | few | TRBV5-6 | TGTGCCAGCAGCTCCGGGGTAAACAGGGCAGAGACCCAGTACTTC | CASSSGVNRAETQYF
TRBJ1-1 | - | few | TRBV2 | TGTGCCGGGGGGGGGGCGATTAACACTGAAGCTTTCTTT | CAGGGAINTEAFF
TRBJ2-7 | TRBD2 | many | TRBV9 | TGTGCCAGCAGCGTAGGGGTAGCGGGATCGTACGAGCAGTACTTC | CASSVGVAGSYEQYF
TRBJ2-6 | TRBD1 | - | TRBV2 | TGTGCCAGCAGGGGACAGGCTCAGGGAGCCAACGTCCTGACTTTC | CASRGQAQGANVLTF
TRBJ2-3 | TRBD2 | once | TRBV7-9 | TGTGCCAGCAGCAAGCGGGACCCCACAGATACGCAGTATTTT | CASSKRDPTDTQYF
TRBJ2-1 | TRBD1 | - | TRBV29-1 | TGCAGCGGACGGACAGGGGTATACGAGCAGTTCTTC | CSGRTGVYEQFF
TRBJ2-7 | - | - | TRBV7-9 | TGTGCCAGCAGCTTCCCGGACGGCTCGTCGAACTACGAGCAGTACTTC | CASSFPDGSSNYEQYF
TRBJ1-4 | TRBD1 | few | TRBV7-8 | TGTGCCAGCAGCTTAGTCCCCAGGGGGAACTATAATGAAAAACTGTTTTTT | CASSLVPRGNYNEKLFF
TRBJ2-7 | - | - | TRBV29-1 | TGCAGCGTAGGCGGGGATAGCTCCTACGAGCAGTACTTC | CSVGGDSSYEQYF
TRBJ2-7 | TRBD2 | - | TRBV7-8 | TGTGCCAGCAGCTTACCGGGACTAGCGGGTTCCTACGAGCAGTACTTC | CASSLPGLAGSYEQYF